This T cell receptor (beta chain) was sequenced in a study of blood T cell repertoires in COVID-19. Using immunoSEQ multiplex PCR, the repertoire was profiled, and TCRdb retains in-frame clones only, with some absent. In the table there are about 130,000 clones, about 88% of which are singletons. After removal of 4 bases from V and 3 bases from J, the junction contained 3 bases not matched to a gene. Germline-derived CDR1 and CDR2 are SGHRS and YFSETQ. This CDR3 has 15 amino acids. The sequence was collected from a woman aged 80 or over with acute or convalescent COVID-19. The sequenced material came from peripheral blood. This sequence joins TRBV5-1 and TRBJ2-1; 11 nucleotides align to TRBD1. As DNA, the CDR3 is TGCGCCAGCAGCCCCGGGACAGGGGGCTACAATGAGCAGTTCTTC. Protein: CASSPGTGGYNEQFF.